The clone carrying this T cell receptor beta chain was recorded at least ten times. Its antigen is unknown. Between the trimmed V and J ends, which lost 4 bases and 4 bases, there was a span of 10 bases. There are 13 residues in the CDR3. Amplified material comprised TCR beta CDR3 regions derived from RNA transcripts. RT-PCR was first run with HTBI primers, then multiplex PCR in a second round. TCRdb reprocessed the multiplex PCR reads via MiXCR and lists one record per CDR3 protein. Of over a million distinct CDR3 sequences listed, less than 45% are singletons. This sample was included in a study of Graves' ophthalmopathy and Graves' hyperthyroidism. Study results and caveats: Between ophthalmopathy and stable hyperthyroidism, a 13-signature model drew a separation with roughly 85% sensitivity and over 80% specificity. Detection in blood was also observed for most expanded thyroid clonotypes above 0.001 frequency.

The sample comprised peripheral blood or thyroid tissue (not recorded which). The sequence was collected from an adult man with Graves' hyperthyroidism. The V and J genes are TRBV12-3 or TRBV12-4 and TRBJ1-1; a possible D gene is TRBD1 (6 bases). The CDR3 nucleotides are TGTGCCAGCAGTTCAGGGGAGGGCACTGAAGCTTTCTTT. It yields the protein CASSSGEGTEAFF.